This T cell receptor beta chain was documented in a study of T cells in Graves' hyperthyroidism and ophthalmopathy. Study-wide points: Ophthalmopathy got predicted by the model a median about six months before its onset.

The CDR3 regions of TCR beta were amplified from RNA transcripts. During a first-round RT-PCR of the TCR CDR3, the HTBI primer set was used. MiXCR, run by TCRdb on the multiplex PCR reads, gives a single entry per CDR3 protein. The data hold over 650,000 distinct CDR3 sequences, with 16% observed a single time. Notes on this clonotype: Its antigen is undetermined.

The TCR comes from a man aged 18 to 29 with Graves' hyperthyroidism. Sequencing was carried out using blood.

As DNA, the CDR3 is TGCAGTGCTCCCAGGGTGAGCGATACGCAGTATTTT. Protein: CSAPRVSDTQYF. The V and J genes are TRBV20-1 and TRBJ2-3, with D possibly being TRBD1 (5 bases). The CDR3 loop spans 12 amino acids. V was pared by 5 bases and J by 6 bases, with 12 bases between. CDR1 and CDR2 from the germline V gene are DFQATT and SNEGSKA (reference sequence).